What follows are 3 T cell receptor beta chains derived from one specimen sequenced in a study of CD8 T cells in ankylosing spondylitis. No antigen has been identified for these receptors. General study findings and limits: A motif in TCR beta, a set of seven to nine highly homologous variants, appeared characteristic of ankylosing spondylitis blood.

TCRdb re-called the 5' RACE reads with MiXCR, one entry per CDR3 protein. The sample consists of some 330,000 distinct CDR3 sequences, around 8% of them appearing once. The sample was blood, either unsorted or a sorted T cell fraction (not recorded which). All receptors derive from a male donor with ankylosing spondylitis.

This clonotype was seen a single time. CDR3 sequence reads: CSASGTGNYIGTIQYF. For the CDR3, the DNA is TGCAGCGCCTCCGGGACAGGGAATTATATAGGGACCATTCAGTACTTC. The chain recombines TRBV29-1 with TRBJ2-4, with 9 bases fitting TRBD1. This CDR3 is built from 16 residues. Germline CDR1 reads SQVTM; CDR2 reads ANQGSEA. The V segment lost 7 bases and the J segment 9 bases; nucleotides outside the gene matches: 19.

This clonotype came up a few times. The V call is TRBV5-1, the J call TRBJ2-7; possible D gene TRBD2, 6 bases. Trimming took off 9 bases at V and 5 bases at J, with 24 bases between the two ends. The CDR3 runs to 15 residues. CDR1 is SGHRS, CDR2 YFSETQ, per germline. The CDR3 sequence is CATEGEARHVDEQYF. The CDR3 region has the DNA TGCGCCACCGAAGGGGAGGCTAGGCATGTCGACGAGCAGTACTTC.

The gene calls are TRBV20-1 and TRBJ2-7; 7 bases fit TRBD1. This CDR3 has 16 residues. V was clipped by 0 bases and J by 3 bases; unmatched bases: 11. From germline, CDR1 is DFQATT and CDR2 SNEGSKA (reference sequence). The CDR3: CSARDPEGAEVYEQYF. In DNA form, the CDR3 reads TGCAGTGCTAGAGATCCCGAGGGGGCGGAGGTCTACGAGCAGTACTTC.